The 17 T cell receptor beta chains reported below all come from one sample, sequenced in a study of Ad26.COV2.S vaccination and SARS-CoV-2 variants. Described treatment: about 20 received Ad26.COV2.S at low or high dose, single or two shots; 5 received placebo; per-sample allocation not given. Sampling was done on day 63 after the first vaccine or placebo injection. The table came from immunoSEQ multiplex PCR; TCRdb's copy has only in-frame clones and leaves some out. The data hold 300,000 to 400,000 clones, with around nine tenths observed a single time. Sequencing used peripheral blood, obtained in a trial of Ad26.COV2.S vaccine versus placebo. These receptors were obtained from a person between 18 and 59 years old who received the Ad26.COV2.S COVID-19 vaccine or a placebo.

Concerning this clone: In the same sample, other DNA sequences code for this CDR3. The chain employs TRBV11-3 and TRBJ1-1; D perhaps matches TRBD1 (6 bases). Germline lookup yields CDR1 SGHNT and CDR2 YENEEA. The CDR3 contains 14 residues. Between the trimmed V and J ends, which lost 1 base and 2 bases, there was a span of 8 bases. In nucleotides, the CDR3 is TGTGCCAGCAGCTTAGGCAGGGGCAACACTGAAGCTTTCTTT. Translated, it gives CASSLGRGNTEAFF. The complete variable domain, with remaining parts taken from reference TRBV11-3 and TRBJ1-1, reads EAGVVQSPRYKIIEKKQPVAFWCNPISGHNTLYWYLQNLGQGPELLIRYENEEAVDDSQLPKDRFSAERLKGVDSTLKIQPAELGDSAVYLCASSLGRGNTEAFFGQGTRLTVV.

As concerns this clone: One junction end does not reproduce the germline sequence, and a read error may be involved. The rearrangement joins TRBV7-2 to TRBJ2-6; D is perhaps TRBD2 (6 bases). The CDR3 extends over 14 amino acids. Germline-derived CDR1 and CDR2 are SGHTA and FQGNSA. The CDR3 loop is CASSLAVGGNVLTF. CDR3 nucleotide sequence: TGTGCCAGCAGCTTAGCGGTGGGGGGCAACGTCCTGACTTTC.

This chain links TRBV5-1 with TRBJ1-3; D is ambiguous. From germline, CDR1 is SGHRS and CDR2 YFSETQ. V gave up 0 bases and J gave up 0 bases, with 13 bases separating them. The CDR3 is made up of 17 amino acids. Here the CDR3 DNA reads TGCGCCAGCAGCTTGGTTGGACTTCAACTCTCTGGAAACACCATATATTTT. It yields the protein CASSLVGLQLSGNTIYF.

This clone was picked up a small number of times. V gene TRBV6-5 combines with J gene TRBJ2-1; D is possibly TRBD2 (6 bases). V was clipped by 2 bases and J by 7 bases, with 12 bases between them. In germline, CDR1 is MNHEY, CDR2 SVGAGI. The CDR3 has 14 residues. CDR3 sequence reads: CASSYAGMGNEQFF. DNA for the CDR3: TGTGCCAGCAGTTACGCGGGAATGGGTAATGAGCAGTTCTTC.

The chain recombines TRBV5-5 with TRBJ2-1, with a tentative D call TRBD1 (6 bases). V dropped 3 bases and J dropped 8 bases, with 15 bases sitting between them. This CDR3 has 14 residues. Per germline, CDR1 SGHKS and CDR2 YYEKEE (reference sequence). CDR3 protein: CASSSAYREYEQFF. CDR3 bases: TGTGCCAGCAGCTCAGCCTACAGGGAATATGAGCAGTTCTTC.

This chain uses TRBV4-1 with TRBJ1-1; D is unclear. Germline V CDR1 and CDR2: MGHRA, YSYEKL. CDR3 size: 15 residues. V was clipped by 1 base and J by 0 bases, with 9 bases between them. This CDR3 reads CASSQVRDMNTEAFF. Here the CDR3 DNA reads TGCGCCAGCAGCCAAGTTCGGGATATGAACACTGAAGCTTTCTTT.

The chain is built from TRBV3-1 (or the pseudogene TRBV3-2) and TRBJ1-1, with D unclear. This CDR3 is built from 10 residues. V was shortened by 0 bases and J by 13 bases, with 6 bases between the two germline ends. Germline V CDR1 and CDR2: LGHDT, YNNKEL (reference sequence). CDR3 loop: CASSQEEFFF. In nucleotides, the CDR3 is TGTGCCAGCAGCCAAGAGGAATTTTTCTTT.

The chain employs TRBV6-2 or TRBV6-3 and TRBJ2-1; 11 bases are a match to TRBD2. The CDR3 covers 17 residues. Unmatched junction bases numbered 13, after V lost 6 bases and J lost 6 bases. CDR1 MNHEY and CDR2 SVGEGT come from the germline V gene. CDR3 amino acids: CASSITSGGYSSNEQFF. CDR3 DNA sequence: TGTGCCAGCAGCATCACTAGCGGGGGTTATTCCAGCAATGAGCAGTTCTTC.

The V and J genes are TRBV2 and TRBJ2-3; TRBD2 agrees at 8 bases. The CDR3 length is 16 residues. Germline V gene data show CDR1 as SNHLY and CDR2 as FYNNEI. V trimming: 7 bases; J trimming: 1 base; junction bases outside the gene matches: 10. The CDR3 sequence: CASIALAGGGTDTQYF. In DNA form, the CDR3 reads TGTGCCAGCATTGCTCTAGCGGGTGGTGGCACAGATACGCAGTATTTT.

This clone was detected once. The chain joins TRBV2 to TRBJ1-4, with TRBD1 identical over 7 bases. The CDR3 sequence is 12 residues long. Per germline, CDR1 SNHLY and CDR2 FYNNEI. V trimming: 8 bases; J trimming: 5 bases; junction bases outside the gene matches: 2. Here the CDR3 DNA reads TGTGCCAGCCGGGACAGAAATGAAAAACTGTTTTTT. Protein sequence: CASRDRNEKLFF.

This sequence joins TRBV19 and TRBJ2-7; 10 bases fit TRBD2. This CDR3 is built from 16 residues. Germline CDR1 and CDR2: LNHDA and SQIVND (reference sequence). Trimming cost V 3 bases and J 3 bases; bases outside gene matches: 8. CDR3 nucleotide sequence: TGTGCCAGTAGTATCGGGCTAGCGGGAGTTCACTACGAGCAGTACTTC. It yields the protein CASSIGLAGVHYEQYF.

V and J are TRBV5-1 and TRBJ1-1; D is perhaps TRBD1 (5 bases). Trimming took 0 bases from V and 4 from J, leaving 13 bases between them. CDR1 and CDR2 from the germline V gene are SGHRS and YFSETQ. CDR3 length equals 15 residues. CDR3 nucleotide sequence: TGCGCCAGCAGCTTGGTTGGGGGGATCGGCACTGAAGCTTTCTTT. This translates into CASSLVGGIGTEAFF.

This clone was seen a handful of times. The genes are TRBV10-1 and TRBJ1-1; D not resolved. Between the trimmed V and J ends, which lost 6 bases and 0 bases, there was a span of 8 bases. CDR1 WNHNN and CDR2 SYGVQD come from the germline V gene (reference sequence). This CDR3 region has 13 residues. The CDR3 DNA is TGCGCCAGCAGCCCAGGACTGAACACTGAAGCTTTCTTT. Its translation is CASSPGLNTEAFF.

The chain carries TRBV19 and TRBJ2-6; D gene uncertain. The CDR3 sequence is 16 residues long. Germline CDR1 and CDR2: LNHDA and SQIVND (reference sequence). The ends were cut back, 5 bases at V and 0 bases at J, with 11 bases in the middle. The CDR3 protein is CASSSPTPSGANVLTF. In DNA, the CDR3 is TGTGCCAGTAGTTCGCCGACCCCCTCTGGGGCCAACGTCCTGACTTTC. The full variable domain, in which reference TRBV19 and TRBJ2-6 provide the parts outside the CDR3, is DGGITQSPKYLFRKEGQNVTLSCEQNLNHDAMYWYRQDPGQGLRLIYYSQIVNDFQKGDIAEGYSVSREKKESFPLTVTSAQKNPTAFYLCASSSPTPSGANVLTFGAGSRLTVL.

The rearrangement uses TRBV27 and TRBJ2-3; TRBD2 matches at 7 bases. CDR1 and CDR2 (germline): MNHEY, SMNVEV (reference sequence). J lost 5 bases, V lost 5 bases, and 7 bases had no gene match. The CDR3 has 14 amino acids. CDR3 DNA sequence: TGTGCCAGCAGTGGCCGCGGGGGTGGAGATACGCAGTATTTT. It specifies CASSGRGGGDTQYF.

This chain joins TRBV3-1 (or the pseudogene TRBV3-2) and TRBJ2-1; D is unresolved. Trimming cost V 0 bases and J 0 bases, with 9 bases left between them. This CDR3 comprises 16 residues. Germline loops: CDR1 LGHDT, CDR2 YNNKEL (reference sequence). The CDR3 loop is CASSQDGDLSYNEQFF. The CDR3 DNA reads TGTGCCAGCAGCCAAGATGGAGACCTCTCCTACAATGAGCAGTTCTTC.

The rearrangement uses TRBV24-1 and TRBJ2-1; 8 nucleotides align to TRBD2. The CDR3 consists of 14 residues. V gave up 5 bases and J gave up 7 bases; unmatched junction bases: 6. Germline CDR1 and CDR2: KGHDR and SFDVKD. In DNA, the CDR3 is TGTGCCACCAGTGGACCGGGAGGGTCGAATGAGCAGTTCTTC. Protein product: CATSGPGGSNEQFF.